This T cell receptor beta chain was captured by sequencing in a study of regulatory T cells in long-lasting Graves disease (dated by TCRdb to the early 2020s). About the full investigation: Newly diagnosed Graves' disease patients had taken antithyroid drugs for less than 3 months. Patients with persistent Graves' disease were compared with patients with newly diagnosed Graves' disease using TCR sequencing and RNA sequencing of peripheral blood. The study was conducted in China and was registered as a clinical trial. TCR sequencing covered 13 persistent and 20 newly diagnosed Graves' disease patients, about 35 samples in total.

Study-wide findings and limitations: The authors acknowledged the small sample size as a limitation that may reduce accuracy. Sequencing and analysis were restricted to the TCR beta chain. The study examined only peripheral blood because the primary lesion, thyroid tissue, could not be accessed. Compared with newly diagnosed patients, persistent Graves' disease patients had lower TCR Shannon entropy and fewer highly expanded clones, which suggests clonal expansion. A larger number of public clonotypes was shared among persistent patients (approximately 3,000) than among newly diagnosed patients (over 850). Persistent disease showed preferential use of TRBV28, TRBJ1-2 and TRBJ2-5, whereas newly diagnosed disease favored TRBV20-1 and TRBJ2-1.

This clonotype occurred a few times. Its cognate antigen has yet to be identified. No much larger clonotype is one base removed from it; base qualities were not supplied. This specimen's time point label, interpreted: newly diagnosed GD, antithyroid drugs for less than 3 months. For both TCR sequencing and RNA sequencing, RNA was extracted from PBMCs using TRIzol. Graves' disease was diagnosed according to American Thyroid Association guidelines. Recruitment of patients was carried out at an endocrinology department in Xi'an, China. Each patient gave approximately 10 milliliters of peripheral blood, collected in an EDTA anticoagulant tube. Ficoll Paque Plus density gradient separation was used to isolate PBMCs, and no further T cell sorting was performed. RNA quality was checked with an Agilent 2100 Bioanalyzer and agarose gel, and concentration with a NanoDrop 2000. Library construction relied on multiplex PCR. The listed sequencing device is Illumina HiSeq 4000. To build TCR beta libraries, CDR3 regions were amplified by Arm-PCR using iRepertoire HTBI primers. Before sequencing, the PCR products went through gel purification. Concerning the study's data processing: Gene usage analysis of CDR3 amino acid clonotypes relied on the 55 to 80 TRBV and over 13 TRBJ segments identified across samples. COPE and FqMerger were used to merge the filtered high-quality paired reads into contigs. BLAST was used to align contigs to IMGT TRBV, TRBD and TRBJ reference genes, and CDR3 was defined according to IMGT. Clonotypes above 0.1% frequency were classified as highly expanded clones. Shannon entropy served as the measure of repertoire diversity, while the Gini coefficient captured V-J evenness. A clonotype was considered public if more than one individual shared it. Using fastp trimming at Q25 and MiXCR clonotype assembly, TCRdb reanalyzed the public sequencing data and kept in-frame beta chains. Identical CDR3 protein sequences are pooled into one entry, listed with their most common genes and DNA. The V and J calls shown here were made by TCRdb, not taken from the authors' results. This sample holds approximately 350,000 distinct CDR3 sequences; roughly 16% were observed only once. Clones ranked in the top ten supply around 20% of the sample.

V is reduced by 4 bases and J by 4 bases, leaving a spacing of 11 bases between them. The CDR3 sequence holds 13 residues, the cysteine and phenylalanine included. Only the CDR3 region is kept as DNA, spanning 39 bases read in frame from base 1. The germline V gene (reference sequence) supplies CDR1 SEHNR and CDR2 FQNEAQ. Separately, the same data were catalogued under a study of T cells in Graves' hyperthyroidism and ophthalmopathy. As that second paper reports: Stable Graves' hyperthyroidism was defined as the absence of progression to ophthalmopathy over 18 months of follow-up. Hyperthyroidism patients were newly diagnosed, had a disease duration of under 2 months, and were aged 18 to 65 years. Any patient with an uncontrolled infection, another autoimmune disease, pregnancy or lactation was excluded. Diagnoses relied on clinical symptoms, serum thyroxine and TRAb, thyroid ultrasound and orbital computed tomography. The TCR CDR3 was subjected to a first round of RT-PCR using the HTBI primer set and the Qiagen OneStep RT-PCR kit. Blood samples also contained most of the expanded thyroid clonotypes (frequency above 0.001), which suggests that blood repertoires may reflect thyroid immune responses. Ophthalmopathy was separated from stable hyperthyroidism by a 13 V-J signature model, with approximately 85% sensitivity and just over 81% specificity obtained in cross-validation and 80%/75% obtained in testing. In validation, the model predicted progression to ophthalmopathy a median of roughly 6.2 months before onset, with approximately 71% sensitivity and more than 72% specificity. TCR V-J signatures able to tell the groups apart were searched for in a discovery cohort of 90 to 100 patients, of whom around 43 had Graves' ophthalmopathy and about 60 had stable Graves' hyperthyroidism. Prospective prediction of ophthalmopathy was tested in an independent validation cohort of fewer than 20 hyperthyroidism patients and 15 to 17 patients who later progressed to ophthalmopathy. For training and testing, the 100 or so patients in the discovery cohort were randomly divided in a 7:3 ratio. The study also compared thyroid tissue and blood T-cell repertoires from about six Graves' hyperthyroidism patients. Once sampling was done, hyperthyroidism patients were given methimazole at a starting dose of 30 mg daily, whereas ophthalmopathy patients were given high-dose intravenous methylprednisolone. Libraries were constructed in a second round of multiplex PCR, after which size selection and purification were carried out. Libraries were sequenced paired-end with 100 bp reads on an Illumina HiSeq2000. Raw data were processed with SOAPnuke, discarding reads with adapters, uncalled bases, mean Phred below 15, or no exact constant-primer or identifier match. High-quality paired reads were merged with COPE v1.2.5, and unique nucleotide sequences were defined as clonotypes. MiTCR v1.1 was used to align clonotypes to the IMGT TRBV, TRBD and TRBJ reference segments. The analysis was restricted to V-J combinations with a frequency above 0.0001, which together covered over 99% of the repertoires. The TCS score was defined as F50 (clonal expansion) divided by E x V (chaos), with BLOSUM62-based TCRdist calculated between CDR3 peptides within each V-J. Welch's t-statistics and random forest reduced roughly 530 V-J features to 10 to 15, which were used in a naive Bayes classifier (R e1071). Sample size was not statistically predetermined, and investigators were not blinded to group allocation. According to the paper, TCR Vbeta CDR3 sequencing was carried out on 120 to 150 peripheral blood samples, which came from 40 to 45 ophthalmopathy, 75 or so hyperthyroidism and approximately 17 progressor patients.

The chain joins TRBV7-9 to TRBJ2-7; a weak D assignment points to TRBD2 (6 bases agree). The sequence was collected from a woman younger than 35 with Graves disease. Donor details come from another sample of the same person, matched by shared clones. The sample in question was peripheral blood mononuclear cells (PBMCs), obtained at new diagnosis, from a patient treated with antithyroid drugs. The CDR3 protein: CASSSSSAYEQYF. The DNA sequence is TGTGCCAGCAGCTCCTCTAGCGCGTACGAGCAGTACTTC.